This TCR beta chain was documented in a study of cytomegalovirus exposure and HLA in healthy donors (dated by TCRdb to about 2017). About the full investigation: The 666 repertoires of the first cohort and the roughly 120 validation repertoires were produced on the same platform, according to a later analysis. The study combined high-throughput TCR immunosequencing, statistical association of individual TCRs with disease status, and machine learning to predict cytomegalovirus infection status. A separate validation cohort of roughly 130 different subjects was used in addition to the approximately 670-subject first cohort. The aim of the study was to test whether cataloging public T cell receptors could identify signatures of past pathogen exposure.

CDR3 length: 15 amino acids, cysteine to phenylalanine. The sequence is cut down to CDR3 DNA, 45 bases in frame from base 1. Trimming removed 7 bases from V and 6 bases from J; the gene matches leave 11 bases unexplained. The CDR1 and CDR2 encoded by the germline V gene are SGHRS and YFSETQ. The paper as a whole reports these results and caveats: While some public TCRs were present in many individuals, most TCR sequences turned up only very rarely across donors. In both the original and validation cohorts, the classifier was reported to diagnose cytomegalovirus status with high specificity and sensitivity. In vitro tests confirmed that a few of the cytomegalovirus-associated TCR beta chains recognize cytomegalovirus antigens. The study gave a list of 150 to 200 TCR beta chains associated with cytomegalovirus. The validation cohort had no HLA typing available for a later analysis, so co-occurrence within that cohort was assessed over all 120 or so repertoires. A later analysis found that TCRs clustered in the first cohort also tended to co-occur in the approximately 120 validation repertoires, with more than 90% of cluster scores above 0. The authors suggested that the approach could potentially be extended to other disease states and immunological phenotypes.

The donors were included in the validation cohort of 100 to 150 subjects, a group kept apart from the roughly 670-subject first cohort. In regard to this clone: The target of this receptor is not known. Per-base quality was not reported, and no clone a single base away is much larger than it.

Library preparation employed the immunoSEQ multiplex PCR assay. As for how the authors treated the data: A statistical classification framework was developed to diagnose cytomegalovirus status using the catalog of TCR beta chain sequences. Sourced from immuneACCESS, this table was stored by TCRdb with only in-frame sequences that have V and J called. A share of the clones is absent; for the studies checked, an unresolved V gene accounts for under half, and the remainder has no known explanation. That table gives V, J and clone size, and the DNA gave D and trimming. Recorded for this sample are 90,000 to 120,000 clones; about 94% of them occurred a single time. 0.67% of the sample is held by the ten biggest clonotypes.

This chain is built from TRBV5-1 and TRBJ2-2, and 8 junction bases match TRBD1. The sequence came from a woman younger than 35 in good health and CMV-seronegative. Source material: PBMCs. The nucleotides read TGCGCCAGCGGACTAACAGGGGGATGGGCCGGGGAGCTGTTTTTT. Its coded protein is CASGLTGGWAGELFF.